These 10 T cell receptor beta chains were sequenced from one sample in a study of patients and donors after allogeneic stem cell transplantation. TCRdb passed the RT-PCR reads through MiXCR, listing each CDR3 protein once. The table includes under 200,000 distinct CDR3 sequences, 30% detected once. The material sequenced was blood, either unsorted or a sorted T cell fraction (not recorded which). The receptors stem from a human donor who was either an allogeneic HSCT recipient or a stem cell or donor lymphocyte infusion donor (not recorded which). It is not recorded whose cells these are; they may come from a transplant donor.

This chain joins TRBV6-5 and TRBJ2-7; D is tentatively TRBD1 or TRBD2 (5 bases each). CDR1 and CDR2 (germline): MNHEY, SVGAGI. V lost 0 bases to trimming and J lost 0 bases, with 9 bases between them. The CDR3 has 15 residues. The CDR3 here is CASSYSGVISYEQYF. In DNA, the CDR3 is TGTGCCAGCAGTTACTCGGGGGTTATCTCCTACGAGCAGTACTTC.

The chain's CDR3 is CASSLLWTGDYEQYF. CDR3 in DNA: TGCGCCAGCAGCTTGCTGTGGACAGGAGATTACGAGCAGTACTTC. The gene calls are TRBV5-1 and TRBJ2-7; 7 bases match TRBD1. This CDR3 has 15 residues. After removal of 1 base from V and 4 bases from J, the junction contained 8 bases not matched to a gene. From germline, CDR1 is SGHRS and CDR2 YFSETQ.

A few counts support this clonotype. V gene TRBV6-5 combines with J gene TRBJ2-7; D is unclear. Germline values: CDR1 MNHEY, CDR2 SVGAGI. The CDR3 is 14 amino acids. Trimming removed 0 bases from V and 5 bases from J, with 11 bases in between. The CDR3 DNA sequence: TGTGCCAGCAGTTACTCGATCGGAGACCACGAGCAGTACTTC. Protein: CASSYSIGDHEQYF.

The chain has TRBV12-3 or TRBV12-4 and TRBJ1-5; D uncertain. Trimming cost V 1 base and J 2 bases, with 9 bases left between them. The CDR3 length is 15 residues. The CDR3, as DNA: TGTGCCAGCAGTTTAGGAGGGAGCCGCAATCAGCCCCAGCATTTT. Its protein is CASSLGGSRNQPQHF.

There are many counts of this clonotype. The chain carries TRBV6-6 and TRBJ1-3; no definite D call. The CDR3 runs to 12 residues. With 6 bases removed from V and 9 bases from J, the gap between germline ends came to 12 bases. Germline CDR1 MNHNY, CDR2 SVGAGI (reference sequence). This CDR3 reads CASSPPVGTIYF. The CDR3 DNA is TGTGCCAGCAGCCCCCCCGTGGGCACCATATATTTT.

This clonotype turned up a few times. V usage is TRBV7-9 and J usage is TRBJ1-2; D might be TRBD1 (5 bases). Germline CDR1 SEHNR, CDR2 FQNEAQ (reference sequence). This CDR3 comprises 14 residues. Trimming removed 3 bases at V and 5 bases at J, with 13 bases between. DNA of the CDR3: TGTGCCAGCAGCTTCCGCCCGGGGGTTTATGGCTACACCTTC. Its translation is CASSFRPGVYGYTF.

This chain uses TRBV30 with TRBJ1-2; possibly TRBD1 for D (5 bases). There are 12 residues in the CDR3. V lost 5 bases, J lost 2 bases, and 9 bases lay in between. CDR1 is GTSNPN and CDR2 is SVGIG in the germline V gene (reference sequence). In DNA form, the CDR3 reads TGTGCCTGGTCTTCAGGGAACTATGGCTACACCTTC. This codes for CAWSSGNYGYTF.

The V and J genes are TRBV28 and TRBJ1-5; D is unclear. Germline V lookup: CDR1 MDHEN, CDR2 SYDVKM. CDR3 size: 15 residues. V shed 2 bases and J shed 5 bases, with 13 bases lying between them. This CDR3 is CASSLRWAGHQPQHF. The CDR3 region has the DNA TGTGCCAGCAGTTTAAGGTGGGCAGGTCATCAGCCCCAGCATTTT. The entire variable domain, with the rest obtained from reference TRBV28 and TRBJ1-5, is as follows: DVKVTQSSRYLVKRTGEKVFLECVQDMDHENMFWYRQDPGLGLRLIYFSYDVKMKEKGDIPEGYSVSREKKERFSLILESASTNQTSMYLCASSLRWAGHQPQHFGDGTRLSIL.

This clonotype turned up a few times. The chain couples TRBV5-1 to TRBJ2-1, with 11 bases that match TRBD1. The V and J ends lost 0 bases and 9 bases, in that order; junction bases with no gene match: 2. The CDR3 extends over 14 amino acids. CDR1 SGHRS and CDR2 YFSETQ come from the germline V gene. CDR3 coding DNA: TGCGCCAGCAGCTTGGCGGACAGGGGGCCTGAGCAGTTCTTC. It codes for CASSLADRGPEQFF.

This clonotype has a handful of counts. The chain's CDR3 is CASSLKISSRTDTQYF. CDR3 nucleotides: TGCGCCAGCAGCTTGAAGATATCGTCCCGCACAGATACGCAGTATTTT. This sequence joins TRBV5-1 and TRBJ2-3, with unresolved D. Germline V gene sequence: CDR1 SGHRS, CDR2 YFSETQ. This CDR3 contains 16 residues. The germline V and J ends were trimmed by 1 base and 1 base, with 13 bases remaining between them.